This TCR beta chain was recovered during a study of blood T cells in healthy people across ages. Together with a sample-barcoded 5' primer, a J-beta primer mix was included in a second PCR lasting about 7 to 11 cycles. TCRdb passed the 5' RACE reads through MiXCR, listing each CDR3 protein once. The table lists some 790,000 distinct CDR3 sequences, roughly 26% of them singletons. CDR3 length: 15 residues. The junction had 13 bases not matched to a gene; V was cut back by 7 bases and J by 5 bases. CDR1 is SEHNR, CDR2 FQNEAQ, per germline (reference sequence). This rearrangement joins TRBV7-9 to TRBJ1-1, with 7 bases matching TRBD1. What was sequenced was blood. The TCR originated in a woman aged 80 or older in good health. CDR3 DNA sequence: TGTGCCAGCACCCCTCTGACAGGGTGGAGTACTGAAGCTTTCTTT. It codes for CASTPLTGWSTEAFF.